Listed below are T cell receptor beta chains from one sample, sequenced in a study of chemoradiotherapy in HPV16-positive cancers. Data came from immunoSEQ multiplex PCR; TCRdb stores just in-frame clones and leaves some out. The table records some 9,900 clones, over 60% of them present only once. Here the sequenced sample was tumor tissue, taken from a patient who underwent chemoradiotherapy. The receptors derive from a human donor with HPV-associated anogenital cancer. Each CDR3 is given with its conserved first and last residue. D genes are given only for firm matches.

CDR3 DNA: TGCAGCGTTGACCCCCGCGGGAACACTGAAGCTTTCTTT
CDR3 protein: CSVDPRGNTEAFF
J gene: TRBJ1-1
D gene: -
V gene: TRBV29-1

CDR3 DNA: TGTGCCAGTAGCCCAGTGATCAATCAGCCCCAGCATTTT
CDR3 protein: CASSPVINQPQHF
J gene: TRBJ1-5
D gene: -
V gene: TRBV19

CDR3 DNA: TGTGCCAGCAGCTCGGCAGGGTGGGGCACAGATACGCAGTATTTT
CDR3 protein: CASSSAGWGTDTQYF
J gene: TRBJ2-3
D gene: -
V gene: TRBV7-9

CDR3 DNA: TGTGCCAGCAGTTACAAGAGGGTTGGTCAGCCCCAGCATTTT
CDR3 protein: CASSYKRVGQPQHF
J gene: TRBJ1-5
D gene: -
V gene: TRBV6-6

CDR3 DNA: TGTGCCAGCATAGGGAGGGACAACGTCCTGACTTTC
CDR3 protein: CASIGRDNVLTF
J gene: TRBJ2-6
D gene: TRBD2
V gene: TRBV7-9

CDR3 DNA: TGTGCCAGTAGTCCCCGCGGGGGTGAGGTCACCGGGGAGCTGTTTTTT
CDR3 protein: CASSPRGGEVTGELFF
J gene: TRBJ2-2
D gene: TRBD2
V gene: TRBV19

CDR3 DNA: TGCGCCAGCAACTACAACTCACCGGACTATGAGGGACAGCCCCAGCATTTT
CDR3 protein: CASNYNSPDYEGQPQHF
J gene: TRBJ1-5
D gene: -
V gene: TRBV5-1

CDR3 DNA: TGTGCCAGCGGGACTAGCGGGGGAAATGAGCAGTTCTTC
CDR3 protein: CASGTSGGNEQFF
J gene: TRBJ2-1
D gene: TRBD2
V gene: TRBV2

CDR3 DNA: TGTGCCAGCACCGCCTTTGGGACAGGGAACACTGAAGCTTTCTTT
CDR3 protein: CASTAFGTGNTEAFF
J gene: TRBJ1-1
D gene: TRBD1
V gene: TRBV2

CDR3 DNA: TGTGCCAGCAGTGAAGCGTGGGACGTGGATCTTAGGGACTCCTACGAGCAGTACTTC
CDR3 protein: CASSEAWDVDLRDSYEQYF
J gene: TRBJ2-7
D gene: -
V gene: TRBV2

CDR3 DNA: TGTGCCAGCAGTTCCCCCGAGGTGGAGACCCAGTACTTC
CDR3 protein: CASSSPEVETQYF
J gene: TRBJ2-5
D gene: -
V gene: TRBV28

CDR3 DNA: TGTGCCAGTAGTCTCCCCGGGACAGGGGTCAGTGAGCAGTTCTTC
CDR3 protein: CASSLPGTGVSEQFF
J gene: TRBJ2-1
D gene: TRBD1
V gene: TRBV19

CDR3 DNA: TGTGCCTGGAGTGTCGGTAGGAACTACAATGAGCAGTTCTTC
CDR3 protein: CAWSVGRNYNEQFF
J gene: TRBJ2-1
D gene: -
V gene: TRBV30

CDR3 DNA: TGCAGTGCCAATACAGGGTACGAGCAGTACTTC
CDR3 protein: CSANTGYEQYF
J gene: TRBJ2-7
D gene: -
V gene: TRBV20-1

CDR3 DNA: TGTGCCAGCAGTGGAGGGACCGGGACAGGGGATCAGCCCCAGCATTTT
CDR3 protein: CASSGGTGTGDQPQHF
J gene: TRBJ1-5
D gene: TRBD1
V gene: TRBV6-1

CDR3 DNA: TGTGCCAGCAGCTTGGTTGGACTAGCGGACAGCACAGATACGCAGTATTTT
CDR3 protein: CASSLVGLADSTDTQYF
J gene: TRBJ2-3
D gene: TRBD2
V gene: TRBV5-6

CDR3 DNA: TGTGCCAGCTCACCAAAAACCGGGGAGCTGTTTTTT
CDR3 protein: CASSPKTGELFF
J gene: TRBJ2-2
D gene: -
V gene: TRBV18

CDR3 DNA: TGCGCCAGCAGGGTTTCTGGGGGCGGCCCCGGGGAGCTGTTTTTT
CDR3 protein: CASRVSGGGPGELFF
J gene: TRBJ2-2
D gene: -
V gene: TRBV5-1

CDR3 DNA: TGCGCCAGCAGCTTGGATGGGGGGTCGATGAACACTGAAGCTTTCTTT
CDR3 protein: CASSLDGGSMNTEAFF
J gene: TRBJ1-1
D gene: -
V gene: TRBV5-1

CDR3 DNA: TGCAGCGTTTCGGCAGGGGAGTATGGCTACACCTTC
CDR3 protein: CSVSAGEYGYTF
J gene: TRBJ1-2
D gene: -
V gene: TRBV29-1